The source of this T cell receptor (beta chain) is a study of cytomegalovirus exposure and HLA in healthy donors. For the study at large: A previous analysis identified 95 million to 140 million unique TCR beta sequences derived from roughly 180 million T cells.

With 60 Vbeta and 13 Jbeta primers, the PCR was carried out. The table came from immunoSEQ multiplex PCR; TCRdb's copy has only in-frame clones and leaves some out. Among about 130,000 clones, 80% were seen once, and the ten largest hold 3% to 3.5%. This clone was detected only once. The antigen is unknown. The V gene lost 7 bases and the J gene lost 0 bases, with 10 bases spanning the gap. The CDR3 runs to 15 residues. Germline loops: CDR1 MNHNY, CDR2 SVGAGI (reference sequence). Regarding the study as a whole: Most TCR sequences proved rare, with some public TCRs found in many donors. It was approximately 150 TCR beta chains that were listed as cytomegalovirus-associated. TCR beta sequences reportedly predicted the HLA-A and HLA-B alleles of most subjects accurately.

J is TRBJ2-6 and V is TRBV6-6; D is unresolved. This receptor was taken from a male donor in good health and CMV-seronegative. Source material: PBMCs. The CDR3: CASNPPGSGANVLTF. The CDR3 DNA sequence: TGTGCCAGCAACCCACCCGGCTCTGGGGCCAACGTCCTGACTTTC.